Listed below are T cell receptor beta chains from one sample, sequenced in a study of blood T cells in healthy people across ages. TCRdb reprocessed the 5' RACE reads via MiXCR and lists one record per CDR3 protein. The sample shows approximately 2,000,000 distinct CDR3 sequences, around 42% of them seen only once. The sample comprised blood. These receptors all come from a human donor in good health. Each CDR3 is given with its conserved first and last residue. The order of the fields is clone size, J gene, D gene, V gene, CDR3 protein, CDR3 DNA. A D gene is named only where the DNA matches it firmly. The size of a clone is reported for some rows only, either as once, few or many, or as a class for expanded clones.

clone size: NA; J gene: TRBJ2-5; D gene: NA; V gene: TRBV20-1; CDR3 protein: CSARDVWGGGETQYF; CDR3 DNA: TGCAGTGCAAGAGATGTCTGGGGCGGCGGAGAGACCCAGTACTTC
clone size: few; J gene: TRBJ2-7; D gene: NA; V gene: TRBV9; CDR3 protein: CASPGTAIYEQYF; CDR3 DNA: TGTGCCAGCCCCGGGACCGCGATCTACGAGCAGTACTTC
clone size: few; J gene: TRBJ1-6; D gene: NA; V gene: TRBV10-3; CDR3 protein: CAISEGETHSPLHF; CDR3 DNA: TGTGCCATCAGTGAAGGGGAAACCCACTCACCCCTCCACTTT
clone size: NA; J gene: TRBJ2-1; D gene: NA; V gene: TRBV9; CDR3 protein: CASSVAGGFGHEQFF; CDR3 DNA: TGTGCCAGCAGCGTAGCGGGGGGCTTCGGGCATGAGCAGTTCTTC
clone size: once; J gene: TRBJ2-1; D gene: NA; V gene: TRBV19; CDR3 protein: CASSMRDGETYEQFF; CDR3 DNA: TGTGCCAGTAGTATGCGCGACGGGGAAACCTACGAGCAGTTCTTC
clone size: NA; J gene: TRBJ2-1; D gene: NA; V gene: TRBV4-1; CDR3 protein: CASSRTGEAIDNEQFF; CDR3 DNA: TGCGCCAGCAGTCGAACCGGGGAAGCGATCGACAATGAGCAGTTCTTC
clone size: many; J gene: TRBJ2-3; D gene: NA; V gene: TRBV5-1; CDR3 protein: CASSLAPSTDTQYF; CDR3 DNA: TGTGCCAGCAGCTTAGCTCCGAGTACAGATACGCAGTATTTT
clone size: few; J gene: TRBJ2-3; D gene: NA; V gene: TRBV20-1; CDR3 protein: CSARGSWSTDTQYF; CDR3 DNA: TGCAGTGCTAGAGGGTCGTGGTCCACAGATACGCAGTATTTT
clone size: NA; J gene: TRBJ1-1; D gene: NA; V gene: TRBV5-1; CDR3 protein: CASSLESQDGNTEAFF; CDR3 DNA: TGCGCCAGCAGCTTGGAGTCCCAGGACGGAAACACTGAAGCTTTCTTT
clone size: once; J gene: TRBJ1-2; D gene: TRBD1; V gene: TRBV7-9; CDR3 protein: CASSSITGDSVYGYTF; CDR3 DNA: TGTGCCAGCAGCTCAATAACCGGGGACAGCGTCTATGGCTACACCTTC
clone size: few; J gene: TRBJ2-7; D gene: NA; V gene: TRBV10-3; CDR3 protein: CAISGPGQLYEQYF; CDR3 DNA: TGTGCCATCAGCGGCCCAGGGCAATTGTACGAGCAGTACTTC
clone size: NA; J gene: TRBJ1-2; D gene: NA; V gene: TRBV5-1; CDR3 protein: CASSPEVANYGYTF; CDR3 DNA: TGCGCCAGCAGCCCGGAGGTGGCTAACTATGGCTACACCTTC
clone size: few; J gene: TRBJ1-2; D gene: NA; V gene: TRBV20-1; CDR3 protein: CSARAQGGSGYTF; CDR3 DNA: TGCAGTGCTAGGGCTCAGGGAGGGAGCGGCTACACCTTC
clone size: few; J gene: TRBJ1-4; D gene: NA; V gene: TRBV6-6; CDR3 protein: CASSTGALRYNEKLFF; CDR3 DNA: TGTGCCAGCAGTACCGGGGCACTCCGCTATAATGAAAAACTGTTTTTT
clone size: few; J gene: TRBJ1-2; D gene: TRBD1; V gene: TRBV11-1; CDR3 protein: CASSLALRDSYGYTF; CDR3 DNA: TGTGCCAGCAGCTTAGCGCTAAGGGACAGCTATGGCTACACCTTC
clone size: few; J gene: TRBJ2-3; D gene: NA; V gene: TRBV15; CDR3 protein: CATSREQVGTDTQYF; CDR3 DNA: TGTGCCACCAGCAGAGAACAGGTTGGGACAGATACGCAGTATTTT
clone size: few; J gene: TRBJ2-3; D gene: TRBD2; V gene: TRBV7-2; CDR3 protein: CASSLGRAQDTQYF; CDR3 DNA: TGTGCCAGCAGCTTGGGGAGGGCCCAAGATACGCAGTATTTT
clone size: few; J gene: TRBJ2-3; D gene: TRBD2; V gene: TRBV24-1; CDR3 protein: CATSLTSGGRTDTQYF; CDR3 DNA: TGTGCCACCAGTCTGACTAGCGGGGGAAGAACAGATACGCAGTATTTT
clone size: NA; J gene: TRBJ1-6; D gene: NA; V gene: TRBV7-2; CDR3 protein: CASSWGGANSPLHF; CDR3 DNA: TGTGCCAGCAGCTGGGGGGGGGCGAATTCACCCCTCCACTTT
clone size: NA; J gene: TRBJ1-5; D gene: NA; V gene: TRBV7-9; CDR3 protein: CASSLSGAGRGNRRNQPQHF; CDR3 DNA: TGTGCCAGCAGCTTATCTGGCGCGGGAAGGGGGAACCGTCGAAATCAGCCCCAGCATTTT
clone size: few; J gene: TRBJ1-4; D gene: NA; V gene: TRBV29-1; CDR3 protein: CSVDPSGIGEKLFF; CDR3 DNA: TGCAGCGTTGATCCCTCGGGCATCGGGGAAAAACTGTTTTTT
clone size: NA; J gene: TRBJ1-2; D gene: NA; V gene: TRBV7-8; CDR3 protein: CASSLSEGRYGYTF; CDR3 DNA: TGTGCCAGCAGCTTAAGTGAGGGCCGCTATGGCTACACCTTC
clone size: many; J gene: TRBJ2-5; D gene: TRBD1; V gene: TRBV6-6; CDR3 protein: CASRQVHRGKETQYF; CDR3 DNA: TGTGCCAGCAGACAGGTCCACAGGGGTAAAGAGACCCAGTACTTC
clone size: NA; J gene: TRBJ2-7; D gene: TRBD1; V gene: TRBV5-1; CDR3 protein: CASSGSGQEYYEQYF; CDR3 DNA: TGCGCCAGCAGCGGATCGGGACAGGAGTACTACGAGCAGTACTTC
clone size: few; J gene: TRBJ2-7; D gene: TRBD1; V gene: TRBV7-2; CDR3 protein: CASSSSGGYTYEQYF; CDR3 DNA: TGTGCCAGCAGCTCATCAGGGGGCTACACCTACGAGCAGTACTTC
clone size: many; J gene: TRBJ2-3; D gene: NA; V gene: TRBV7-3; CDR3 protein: CASSLTGGFPADTQYF; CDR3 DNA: TGTGCCAGCAGCTTAACGGGTGGCTTTCCGGCAGATACGCAGTATTTT
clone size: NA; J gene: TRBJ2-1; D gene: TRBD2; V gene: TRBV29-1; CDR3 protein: CSVGAGGNERFF; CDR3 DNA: TGCAGCGTTGGGGCCGGGGGGAATGAGCGGTTCTTC
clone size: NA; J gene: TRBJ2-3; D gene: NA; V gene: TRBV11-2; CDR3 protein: CASSLRTTQSTDTQYF; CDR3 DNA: TGTGCCAGCAGCTTGAGGACTACCCAGAGCACAGATACGCAGTATTTT
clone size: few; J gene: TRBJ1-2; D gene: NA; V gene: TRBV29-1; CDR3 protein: CSGGQLDYGYTF; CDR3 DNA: TGCAGCGGCGGACAGCTCGACTATGGCTACACCTTC
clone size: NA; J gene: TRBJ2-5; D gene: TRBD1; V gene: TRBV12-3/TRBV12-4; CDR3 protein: CASRRTGGQETQYF; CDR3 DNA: TGTGCCAGCCGCCGGACAGGGGGACAAGAGACCCAGTACTTC
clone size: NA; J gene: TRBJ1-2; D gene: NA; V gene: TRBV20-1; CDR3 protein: CSVLDPLASGYTF; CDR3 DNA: TGCAGTGTTTTGGACCCTCTCGCGAGTGGCTACACCTTC
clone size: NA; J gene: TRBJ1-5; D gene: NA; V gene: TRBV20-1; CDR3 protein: CSARGGAGEQPQHF; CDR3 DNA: TGCAGTGCTAGGGGCGGGGCGGGAGAACAGCCCCAGCATTTT
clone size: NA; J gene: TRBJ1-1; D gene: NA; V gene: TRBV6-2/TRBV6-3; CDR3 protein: CASSYGSRGTEAFF; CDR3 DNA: TGTGCCAGCAGTTACGGTAGCCGGGGCACTGAAGCTTTCTTT
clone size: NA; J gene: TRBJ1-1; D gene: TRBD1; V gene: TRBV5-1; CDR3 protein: CASSLQTGEGEAFF; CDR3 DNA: TGCGCCAGCAGCCTACAAACAGGGGAGGGTGAAGCTTTCTTT
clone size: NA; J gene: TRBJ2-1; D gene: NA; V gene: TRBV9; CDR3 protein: CASSGNKGLDEQFF; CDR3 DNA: TGTGCCAGCAGCGGAAATAAGGGTTTAGATGAGCAGTTCTTC
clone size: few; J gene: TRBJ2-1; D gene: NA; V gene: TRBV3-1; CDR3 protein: CASSQGGGIAEKKFF; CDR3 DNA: TGTGCCAGCAGCCAGGGTGGAGGGATAGCAGAAAAGAAGTTCTTC
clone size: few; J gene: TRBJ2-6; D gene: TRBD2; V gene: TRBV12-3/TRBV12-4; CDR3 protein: CASINVLAGGPGANVLTF; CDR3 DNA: TGTGCCAGCATAAATGTCCTAGCGGGGGGCCCTGGGGCCAACGTCCTGACTTTC
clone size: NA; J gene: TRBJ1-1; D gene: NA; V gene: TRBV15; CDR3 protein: CATSSRGNTEAFF; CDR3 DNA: TGTGCCACCAGCAGCCGGGGGAACACTGAAGCTTTCTTT
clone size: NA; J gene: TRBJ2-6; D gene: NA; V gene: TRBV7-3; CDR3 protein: CASSRPDPGANVLTF; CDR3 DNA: TGTGCCAGCAGCCGGCCAGATCCTGGGGCCAACGTCCTGACTTTC
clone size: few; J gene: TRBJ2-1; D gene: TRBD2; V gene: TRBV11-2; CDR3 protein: CASSLGGGLRREKQFF; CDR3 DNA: TGTGCCAGCAGCCTCGGGGGGGGGTTGAGGCGGGAGAAGCAGTTCTTC
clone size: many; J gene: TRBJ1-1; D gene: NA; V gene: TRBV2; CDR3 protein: CASTGNTEAFF; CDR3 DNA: TGTGCCAGCACTGGGAACACTGAAGCTTTCTTT
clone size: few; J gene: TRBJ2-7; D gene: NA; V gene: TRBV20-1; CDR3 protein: CSAREGTWSYEQYF; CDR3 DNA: TGCAGTGCTAGAGAGGGGACGTGGTCCTACGAGCAGTACTTC
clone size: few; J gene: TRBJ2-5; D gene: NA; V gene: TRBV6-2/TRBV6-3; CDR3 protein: CASSYRMSSQETQYF; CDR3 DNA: TGTGCCAGCAGTTACCGGATGAGTAGCCAAGAGACCCAGTACTTC
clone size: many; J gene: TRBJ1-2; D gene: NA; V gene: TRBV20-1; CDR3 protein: CSARDLTSSYGYTF; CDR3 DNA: TGCAGTGCTAGAGACCTAACCTCCTCCTATGGCTACACCTTC
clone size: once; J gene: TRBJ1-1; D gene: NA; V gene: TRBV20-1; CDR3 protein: CSAPRSGSTNTEAFF; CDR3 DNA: TGCAGTGCTCCCCGTAGCGGCAGTACGAACACTGAAGCTTTCTTT
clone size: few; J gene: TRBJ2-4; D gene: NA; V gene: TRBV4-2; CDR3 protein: CASSPIMGASEQYF; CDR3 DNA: TGTGCCAGCAGCCCGATAATGGGGGCGTCGGAGCAGTACTTC
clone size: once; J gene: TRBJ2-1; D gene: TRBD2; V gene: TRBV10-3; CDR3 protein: CAIRGSLAGASNEQFF; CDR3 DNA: TGTGCCATCAGGGGATCACTAGCGGGGGCCTCCAATGAGCAGTTCTTC
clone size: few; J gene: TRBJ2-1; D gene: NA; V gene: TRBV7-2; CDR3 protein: CASGDGPFNEQFF; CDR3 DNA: TGTGCCAGCGGGGACGGACCCTTCAATGAGCAGTTCTTC
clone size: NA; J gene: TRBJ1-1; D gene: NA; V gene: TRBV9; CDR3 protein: CASSVSGGGNTEAFF; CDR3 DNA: TGTGCCAGCAGCGTGTCGGGGGGTGGGAACACTGAAGCTTTCTTT